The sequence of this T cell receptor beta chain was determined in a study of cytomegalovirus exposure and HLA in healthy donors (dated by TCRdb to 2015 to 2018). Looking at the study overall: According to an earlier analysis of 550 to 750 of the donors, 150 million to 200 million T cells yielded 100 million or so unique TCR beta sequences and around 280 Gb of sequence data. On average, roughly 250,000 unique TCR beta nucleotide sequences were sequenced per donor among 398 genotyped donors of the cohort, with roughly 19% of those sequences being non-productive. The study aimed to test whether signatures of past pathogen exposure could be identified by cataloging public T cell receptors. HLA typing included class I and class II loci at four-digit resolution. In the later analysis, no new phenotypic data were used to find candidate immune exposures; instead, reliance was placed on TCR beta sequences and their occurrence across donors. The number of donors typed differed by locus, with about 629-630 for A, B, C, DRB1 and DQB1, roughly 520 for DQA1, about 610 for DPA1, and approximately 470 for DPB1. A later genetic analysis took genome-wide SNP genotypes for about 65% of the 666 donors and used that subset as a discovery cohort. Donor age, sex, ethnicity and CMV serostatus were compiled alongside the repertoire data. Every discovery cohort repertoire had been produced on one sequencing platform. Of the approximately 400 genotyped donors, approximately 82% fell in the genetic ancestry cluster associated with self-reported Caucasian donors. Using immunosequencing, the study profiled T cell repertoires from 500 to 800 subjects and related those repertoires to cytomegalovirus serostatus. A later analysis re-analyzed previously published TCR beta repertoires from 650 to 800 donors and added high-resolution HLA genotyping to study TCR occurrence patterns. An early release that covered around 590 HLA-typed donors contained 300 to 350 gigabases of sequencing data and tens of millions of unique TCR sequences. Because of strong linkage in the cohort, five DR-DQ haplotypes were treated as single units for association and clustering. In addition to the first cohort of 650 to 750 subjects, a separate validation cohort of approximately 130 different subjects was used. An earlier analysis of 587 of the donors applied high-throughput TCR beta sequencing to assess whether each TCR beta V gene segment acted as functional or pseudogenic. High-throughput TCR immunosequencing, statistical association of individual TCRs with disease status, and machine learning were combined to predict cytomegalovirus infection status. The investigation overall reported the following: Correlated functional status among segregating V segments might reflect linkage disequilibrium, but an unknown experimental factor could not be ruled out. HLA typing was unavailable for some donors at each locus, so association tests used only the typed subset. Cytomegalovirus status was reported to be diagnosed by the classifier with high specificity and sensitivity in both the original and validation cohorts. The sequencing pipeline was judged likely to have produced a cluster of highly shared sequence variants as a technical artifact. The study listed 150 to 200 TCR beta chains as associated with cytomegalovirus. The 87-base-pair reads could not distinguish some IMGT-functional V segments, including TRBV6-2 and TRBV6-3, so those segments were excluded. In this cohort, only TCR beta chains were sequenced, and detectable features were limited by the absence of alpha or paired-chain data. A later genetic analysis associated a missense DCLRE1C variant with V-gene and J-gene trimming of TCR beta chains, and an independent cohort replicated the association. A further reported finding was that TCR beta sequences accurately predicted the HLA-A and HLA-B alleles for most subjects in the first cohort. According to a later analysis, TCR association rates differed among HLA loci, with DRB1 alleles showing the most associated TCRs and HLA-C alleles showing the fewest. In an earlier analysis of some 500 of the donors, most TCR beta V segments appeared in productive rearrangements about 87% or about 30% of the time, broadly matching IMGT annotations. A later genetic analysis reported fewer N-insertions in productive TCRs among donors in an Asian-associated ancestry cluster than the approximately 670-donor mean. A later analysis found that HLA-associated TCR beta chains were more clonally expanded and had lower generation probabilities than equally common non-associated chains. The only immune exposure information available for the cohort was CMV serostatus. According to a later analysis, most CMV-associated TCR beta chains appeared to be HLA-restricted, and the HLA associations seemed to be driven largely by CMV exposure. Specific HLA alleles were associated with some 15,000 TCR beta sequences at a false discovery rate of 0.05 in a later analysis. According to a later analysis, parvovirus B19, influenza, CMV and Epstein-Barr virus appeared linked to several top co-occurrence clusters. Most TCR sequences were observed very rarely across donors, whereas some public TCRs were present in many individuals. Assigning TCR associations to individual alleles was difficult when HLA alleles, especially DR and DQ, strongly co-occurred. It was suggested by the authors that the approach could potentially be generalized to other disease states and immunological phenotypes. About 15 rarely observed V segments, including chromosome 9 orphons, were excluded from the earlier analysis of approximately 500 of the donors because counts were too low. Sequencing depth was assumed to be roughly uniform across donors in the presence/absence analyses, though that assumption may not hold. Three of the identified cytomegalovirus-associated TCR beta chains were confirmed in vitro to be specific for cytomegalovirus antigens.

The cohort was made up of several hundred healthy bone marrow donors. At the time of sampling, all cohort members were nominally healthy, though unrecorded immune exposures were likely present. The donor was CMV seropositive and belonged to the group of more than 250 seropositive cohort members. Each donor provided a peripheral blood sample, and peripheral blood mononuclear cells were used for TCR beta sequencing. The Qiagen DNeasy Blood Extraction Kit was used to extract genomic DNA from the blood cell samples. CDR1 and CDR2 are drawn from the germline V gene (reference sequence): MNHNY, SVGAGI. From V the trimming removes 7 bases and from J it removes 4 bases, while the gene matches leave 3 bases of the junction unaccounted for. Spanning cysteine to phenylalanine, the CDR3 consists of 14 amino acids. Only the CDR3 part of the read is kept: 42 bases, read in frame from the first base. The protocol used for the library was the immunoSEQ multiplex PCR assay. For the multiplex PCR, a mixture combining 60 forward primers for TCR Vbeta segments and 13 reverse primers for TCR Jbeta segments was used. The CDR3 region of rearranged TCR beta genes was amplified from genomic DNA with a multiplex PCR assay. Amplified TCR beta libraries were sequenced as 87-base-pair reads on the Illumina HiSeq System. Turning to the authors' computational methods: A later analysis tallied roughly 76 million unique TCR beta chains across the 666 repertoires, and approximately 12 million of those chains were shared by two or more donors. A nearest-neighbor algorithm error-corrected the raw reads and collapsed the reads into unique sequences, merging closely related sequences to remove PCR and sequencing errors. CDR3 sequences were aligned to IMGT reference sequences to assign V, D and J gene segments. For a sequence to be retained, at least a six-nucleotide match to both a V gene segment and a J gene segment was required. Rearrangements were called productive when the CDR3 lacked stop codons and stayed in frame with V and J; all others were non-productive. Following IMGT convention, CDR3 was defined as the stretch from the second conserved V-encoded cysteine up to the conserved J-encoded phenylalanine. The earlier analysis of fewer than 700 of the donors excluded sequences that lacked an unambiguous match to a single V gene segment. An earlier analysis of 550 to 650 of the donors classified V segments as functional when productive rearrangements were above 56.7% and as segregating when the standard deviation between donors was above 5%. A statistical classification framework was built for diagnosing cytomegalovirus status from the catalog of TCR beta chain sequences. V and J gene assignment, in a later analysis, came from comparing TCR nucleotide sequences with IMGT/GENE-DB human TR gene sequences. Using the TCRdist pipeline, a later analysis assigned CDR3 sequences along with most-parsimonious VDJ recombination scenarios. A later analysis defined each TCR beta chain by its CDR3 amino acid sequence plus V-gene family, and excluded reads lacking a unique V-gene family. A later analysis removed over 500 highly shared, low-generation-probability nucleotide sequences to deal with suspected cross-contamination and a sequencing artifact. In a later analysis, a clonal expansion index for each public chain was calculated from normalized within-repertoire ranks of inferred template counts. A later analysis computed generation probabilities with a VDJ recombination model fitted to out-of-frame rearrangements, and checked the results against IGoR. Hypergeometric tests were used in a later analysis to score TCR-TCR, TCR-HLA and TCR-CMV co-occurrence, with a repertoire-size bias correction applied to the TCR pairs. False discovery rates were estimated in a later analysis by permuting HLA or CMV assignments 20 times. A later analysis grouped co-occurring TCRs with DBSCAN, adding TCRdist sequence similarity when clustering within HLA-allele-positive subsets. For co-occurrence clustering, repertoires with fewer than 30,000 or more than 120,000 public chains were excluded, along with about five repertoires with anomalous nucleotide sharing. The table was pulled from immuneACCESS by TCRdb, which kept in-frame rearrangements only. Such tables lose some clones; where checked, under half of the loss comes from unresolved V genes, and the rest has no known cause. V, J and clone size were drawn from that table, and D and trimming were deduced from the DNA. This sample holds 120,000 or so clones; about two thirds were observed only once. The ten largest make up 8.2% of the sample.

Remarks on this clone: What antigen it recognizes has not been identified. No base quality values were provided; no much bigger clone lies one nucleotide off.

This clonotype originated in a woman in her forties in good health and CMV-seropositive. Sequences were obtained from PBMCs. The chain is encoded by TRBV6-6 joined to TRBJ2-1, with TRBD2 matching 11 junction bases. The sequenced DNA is TGTGCCAGCAAGGGACTAGCGGTATACAATGAGCAGTTCTTC. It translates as CASKGLAVYNEQFF.